This T cell receptor beta chain was documented in a study of blood T cell repertoires in COVID-19. Study-wide background: From the United States, Italy and Spain came samples of acute and convalescent COVID-19. Sample material is recorded as cDNA or gDNA derived from T cells, B-cell-depleted T cells, or PBMCs.

Clinical history as reported by participants underpinned cohort assignment. Two negative PCRs, clearance, or symptom resolution characterized the recovered Cohort 3 donors. The method was immunoSEQ multiplex PCR; TCRdb's version includes in-frame clones alone and lacks a portion of them. The data hold some 300,000 clones, with 86% observed a single time. The CDR3 contains 11 residues. CDR1 and CDR2 from the germline V gene are SQVTM and ANQGSEA. On this clone itself: One end of the junction fails to match germline, which may point to a read error.

The source is a man aged 30-40 years who had recovered from COVID-19. The sample consisted of PBMCs or T cells enriched from blood (not recorded which). This sequence joins TRBV29-1 and TRBJ2-1, with 7 nucleotides matching TRBD1. The CDR3: CSAEDRPLVVF. CDR3 in DNA: TGCAGCGCGGAGGACAGGCCGCTAGTGGTCTTC.